These 5 T cell receptor beta chains were sequenced from one sample in a study of shared clonotypes between healthy human individuals. The assay was immunoSEQ multiplex PCR, and TCRdb's table has in-frame clones only and misses some. The sample carries about 2.4 million clones, about 92% recorded once. What was sequenced was naive CD4+ T cells sorted from blood. The subset denotes: CD45RA+ positively selected. The receptors derive from a man aged 18 to 30 in good health.

V and J are TRBV5-1 and TRBJ1-6; D perhaps matches TRBD1 (6 bases). The germline V and J ends were trimmed by 4 bases and 5 bases, with 13 bases remaining between them. Germline values: CDR1 SGHRS, CDR2 YFSETQ. The CDR3 contains 15 residues. The CDR3 nucleotides are TGCGCCAGCAGCAAGACGGACAGAGATAATTCACCCCTCCACTTT. Translating it yields CASSKTDRDNSPLHF. The full variable domain, completed using reference TRBV5-1 and TRBJ1-6, is KAGVTQTPRYLIKTRGQQVTLSCSPISGHRSVSWYQQTPGQGLQFLFEYFSETQRNKGNFPGRFSGRQFSNSRSEMNVSTLELGDSALYLCASSKTDRDNSPLHFGNGTRLTVT.

The chain links TRBV4-3 to TRBJ2-7; D unclear. The ends were cut back, 1 base at V and 2 bases at J, with 9 bases in the middle. The CDR3 totals 14 residues. Germline assignment: CDR1 LGHNA and CDR2 YSLEER. The CDR3 sequence: CASSQGHGPYEQYF. CDR3 coding DNA: TGCGCCAGCAGCCAAGGGCACGGTCCCTACGAGCAGTACTTC.

This chain joins TRBV15 and TRBJ1-4, with D perhaps matching TRBD1 (5 bases). The V end lost 5 bases, the J end lost 14 bases, and 21 bases lay between the germline ends. The CDR3 length is 14 residues. Germline assignment: CDR1 LNHNV and CDR2 YYDKDF (reference sequence). CDR3 DNA: TGTGCCACCAGCGGGCCCCGGGAGGGGATGAAGCTGTTTTTT. The encoded protein is CATSGPREGMKLFF.

The genes are TRBV4-1 and TRBJ1-2; 7 bases line up with TRBD1. Germline CDR1 MGHRA, CDR2 YSYEKL. There are 16 residues in the CDR3. Trimming at V came to 0 bases and at J to 6 bases, leaving 10 bases not matched to a gene. DNA for the CDR3: TGCGCCAGCAGCCAAGAAGGTGGACAGGAGAGGCATGGCTACACCTTC. Amino acids: CASSQEGGQERHGYTF.

The V and J genes are TRBV28 and TRBJ1-6; D unclear. Trimming left V 5 bases short and J 9 bases short, with 11 bases between. The CDR3 is 13 amino acids. Per germline, CDR1 MDHEN and CDR2 SYDVKM. The CDR3 spells CASSPPRGSPLHF. The CDR3 DNA sequence: TGTGCCAGCAGTCCACCACGAGGTTCACCCCTCCACTTT.